A selection of T cell receptor beta chains follows, all from one sample in a study of blood T cell repertoires in COVID-19. The method was immunoSEQ multiplex PCR; TCRdb's version includes in-frame clones alone and lacks a portion of them. The sample records 190,000 or so clones, about nine tenths being singletons. The sequenced material came from PBMCs or T cells enriched from blood (not recorded which). Receptors originate from a man aged 18 to 35 with acute COVID-19. Both conserved end residues are part of each CDR3. D genes are given only for firm matches. Only part of the rows carry a size: once, few, many, or a class if the clone is expanded.

size,J,D,V,DNA,CDR3
.,TRBJ2-7,.,TRBV2,TGTGCCAGCAGTGAAGCGCGAGTCGACGAGCAGTACTTC,CASSEARVDEQYF
.,TRBJ1-5,.,TRBV27,TGTGCCAGCAGTCGGGGTGGCAATCAGCCCCAGCATTTT,CASSRGGNQPQHF
once,TRBJ2-7,.,TRBV19,TGTGCCAGTAGTAGCCTCGGGACTTCCTACGAGCAGTACTTC,CASSSLGTSYEQYF
.,TRBJ2-1,.,TRBV9,TGTGCCAGCGGAGGGCAGGGCTTCAATGAGCAGTTCTTC,CASGGQGFNEQFF
.,TRBJ1-2,.,TRBV6-4,TGTGCCAGCAGGGACCTCTATGGCTACACCTTC,CASRDLYGYTF
.,TRBJ1-1,.,TRBV15,TGTGCCACCAGCAAACGGGACTCTTTGGACACTGAAGCTTTCTTT,CATSKRDSLDTEAFF
.,TRBJ2-2,TRBD1,TRBV27,TGTGCCAGCAGTTTATCCCTGACAGGGTTGTGGACCGGGGAGCTGTTTTTT,CASSLSLTGLWTGELFF
few,TRBJ1-6,TRBD1,TRBV28,TGTGCCAGCAGTTGGGGACAGGGTGTTTCACCCCTCCACTTT,CASSWGQGVSPLHF
.,TRBJ1-2,.,TRBV6-5,TGTGCCAGCAGTTACGGGGCCGGACCGGTTGGCTACACCTTC,CASSYGAGPVGYTF
.,TRBJ2-7,.,TRBV6-5,TGTGCCAGCAGCCGGCGGGACAGCCCCTACGAGCAGTACTTC,CASSRRDSPYEQYF
.,TRBJ2-3,TRBD2,TRBV24-1,TGTGCCACCAGTGACCCCGGGACTAGCGTAAGGAGCGATACGCAGTATTTT,CATSDPGTSVRSDTQYF
.,TRBJ2-3,.,TRBV28,TGTGCCAGCAGTTTGGAGAGCACAGATACGCAGTATTTT,CASSLESTDTQYF
.,TRBJ1-1,.,TRBV30,TGTGCCTGGAACATACCTCGACAGCAGAACACTGAAGCTTTCTTT,CAWNIPRQQNTEAFF
.,TRBJ1-4,TRBD1,TRBV18,TGTGCCAGCTCCCAATCTGCAGGGGGCTCTAATGAAAAACTGTTTTTT,CASSQSAGGSNEKLFF
.,TRBJ2-1,.,TRBV28,TGTGCCAGCAGTTCCCAGGGGTTCATTTACAATGAGCAGTTCTTC,CASSSQGFIYNEQFF
.,TRBJ2-7,TRBD2,TRBV28,TGTGCCAGCTTGCGGGGGGCGCGGAACGAGCAGTACTTC,CASLRGARNEQYF
.,TRBJ2-3,TRBD1,TRBV5-1,TGCGCCAGCTCTGGACAGGCACGACCCACAGATACGCAGTATTTT,CASSGQARPTDTQYF
.,TRBJ2-1,.,TRBV3-1/TRBV3-2,TGTGCCAGCAGCCAAGTGGCCGAGCAGTTCTTC,CASSQVAEQFF
.,TRBJ1-3,.,TRBV5-1,TGCGCCAGCAGCGCCCAGCGGGGGAGCGACACCATATATTTT,CASSAQRGSDTIYF
.,TRBJ2-7,.,TRBV10-3,TGTGCCAGCGGGGACAGCTCGTACGAGCAGTACTTC,CASGDSSYEQYF
.,TRBJ2-1,.,TRBV2,TGTGCCAGCAGTGACCTAGCCGGGGGTGAGCAGTTCTTC,CASSDLAGGEQFF
.,TRBJ2-1,TRBD1,TRBV3-1/TRBV3-2,TGTGCCAGGACAGGGATTCGTTTCTCCTACAATGAGCAGTTCTTC,CARTGIRFSYNEQFF
.,TRBJ2-1,TRBD2,TRBV18,TGTGCCAGCTCACCACCGGGACAGGGGACTAGCGGGAGGGACAATGAGCAGTTCTTC,CASSPPGQGTSGRDNEQFF
.,TRBJ1-4,TRBD1,TRBV7-9,TGTGCCAGCAGCCCAGGGGGCTTCGCTAATGAAAAACTGTTTTTT,CASSPGGFANEKLFF
.,TRBJ1-1,.,TRBV21-1,TGTGCCAGCAGCAAATCAGGCGGGGTGAACACTGAAGCTTTCTTT,CASSKSGGVNTEAFF
.,TRBJ2-1,.,TRBV9,TGTGCCAGCAGCGTAGGAAGAACCGGGTACAATGAGCAGTTCTTC,CASSVGRTGYNEQFF
.,TRBJ2-3,TRBD2,TRBV2,TGTGCCAGCAGTGAAGAGAAACTAGCGGGAGTCTTAGATACGCAGTATTTT,CASSEEKLAGVLDTQYF
.,TRBJ2-5,TRBD1,TRBV10-3,TGTGCCATAGGGGACAGGGCGTTTACGGAGACCCAGTACTTC,CAIGDRAFTETQYF
.,TRBJ2-1,TRBD2,TRBV15,TGTGCCACCAGCAGGGGCGGGAGTGATAATGAGCAGTTCTTC,CATSRGGSDNEQFF
.,TRBJ2-7,.,TRBV28,TGTGCCAGCAGTTTTGTAGCCGCGAAGAACTACGAGCAGTACTTC,CASSFVAAKNYEQYF
.,TRBJ2-3,TRBD2,TRBV11-2,TGTGCCAGCAGCCTCGGGGCGGGAGACGCAGATACGCAGTATTTT,CASSLGAGDADTQYF
many,TRBJ1-1,.,TRBV7-9,TGTGCCAGCAGCTCACAGAACACTGAAGCTTTCTTT,CASSSQNTEAFF
.,TRBJ1-1,TRBD1,TRBV5-5,TGTGCCAGCAGTTATAACCGGGACAGTGAAGCTTTCTTT,CASSYNRDSEAFF
.,TRBJ2-1,TRBD2,TRBV4-2,TGTGCCAGCAGCCTTGCGGGAGACCACTACAATGAGCAGTTCTTC,CASSLAGDHYNEQFF
.,TRBJ2-7,.,TRBV5-4,TGTGCCAGCAGCTTGTACAGATCCTACGAGCAGTACTTC,CASSLYRSYEQYF
.,TRBJ2-1,TRBD1,TRBV30,TGTGCCTGGAGCGCCGGGGCAGGGGGTATGAATGAGCAGTTCTTC,CAWSAGAGGMNEQFF
.,TRBJ2-1,TRBD1,TRBV19,TGTGCCAGCGGGGACAGTACCTTTAGCTCCTACAATGAGCAGTTCTTC,CASGDSTFSSYNEQFF
.,TRBJ1-5,TRBD1,TRBV6-5,TGTGCCACCCAAACCTTGACAGGGAATCAGCCCCAGCATTTT,CATQTLTGNQPQHF
few,TRBJ2-5,TRBD1,TRBV11-2,TGTGCCACCACTCGGTTCAGGGGGCTCGAGACCCAGTACTTC,CATTRFRGLETQYF
.,TRBJ1-1,.,TRBV28,TGTGCCAGCAGTCCCCTAGAAGGGGTCACTGAAGCTTTCTTT,CASSPLEGVTEAFF
.,TRBJ1-6,.,TRBV6-5,TGTGCCAGCAGTTTATCGGGGAATTCACCCCTCCACTTT,CASSLSGNSPLHF
once,TRBJ1-5,.,TRBV6-1,TGTGCCAGCAGTGATTTCGGTAATCAGCCCCAGCATTTT,CASSDFGNQPQHF
.,TRBJ2-7,TRBD1,TRBV3-1/TRBV3-2,TGTGCCAGCAGGCCGACAGGGTCTCTACACGAGCAGTACTTC,CASRPTGSLHEQYF
.,TRBJ2-1,TRBD2,TRBV4-1,TGCGCCAGCAGCCAAGGCCTAGCGGGAACTGAGCAGTTCTTC,CASSQGLAGTEQFF
.,TRBJ1-4,TRBD1,TRBV27,TGTGCCAGCAGTTTATTGGGACAGGGAGTTGAAAAACTGTTTTTT,CASSLLGQGVEKLFF
few,TRBJ1-2,TRBD1,TRBV28,TGTGCCAGCAGTAGCAGGGGGCCTGGCTACACCTTC,CASSSRGPGYTF
.,TRBJ2-7,TRBD2,TRBV27,TGTGCCAGCAGTTTAAGTTGGAGATTACACTCCGGGACTAGCGGGAGGACCTTACGCTACGAGCAGTACTTC,CASSLSWRLHSGTSGRTLRYEQYF
.,TRBJ1-2,.,TRBV27,TGTGCCAGCAGTTTAATCGGGGAGATGAGCGGCTACACCTTC,CASSLIGEMSGYTF
.,TRBJ2-2,.,TRBV11-2,TGTGCCAGCTCGAATTACGGACTGTACACCGGGGAGCTGTTTTTT,CASSNYGLYTGELFF
.,TRBJ1-1,.,TRBV11-2,TGTGCCAGCAGCTTAGAGGGGGGGCTCCAGCAGGCTTTCTTT,CASSLEGGLQQAFF